The 25 T cell receptor beta chains reported below all come from one sample, sequenced in a study of cytomegalovirus exposure and HLA in healthy donors. PCR amplification relied on 60 Vbeta primers (plus 13 Jbeta primers). Measured with immunoSEQ multiplex PCR; TCRdb has only the in-frame clones, and not every one. This table holds about 190,000 clones, approximately 75% found once. The sample consisted of PBMCs. The receptors were sampled from a man younger than 45 in good health and CMV-seropositive.

The CDR3 region is CASSLAGSGTEAFF. CDR3 nucleotides: TGTGCCAGCAGCTTAGCGGGTAGTGGCACTGAAGCTTTCTTT. The chain joins TRBV13 to TRBJ1-1, with D unresolved. Germline CDR1 is PRHDT and CDR2 is FYEKMQ (reference sequence). The germline V and J ends were trimmed by 1 base and 4 bases, with 10 bases remaining between them. The CDR3 loop spans 14 amino acids.

This clone has only a few counts. The chain carries TRBV7-9 and TRBJ2-4, with 7 positions matching TRBD1. Per the germline V gene, CDR1 is SEHNR and CDR2 is FQNEAQ (reference sequence). The junction had 7 bases not matched to a gene; V was cut back by 5 bases and J by 6 bases. CDR3 length equals 14 residues. This CDR3 is CASSRQGQGNIQYF. CDR3 nucleotides: TGTGCCAGCAGCCGACAGGGTCAGGGAAACATTCAGTACTTC.

Details on this clone: The germline gene is not matched at one end of the junction; a read error may be the cause. Additional DNA sequences in this sample encode the identical CDR3. The chain is built from TRBV6-6 and TRBJ2-1, with a possible D match to TRBD2 (6 bases). This CDR3 region has 15 residues. CDR1 MNHNY and CDR2 SVGAGI come from the germline V gene (reference sequence). The DNA for the CDR3 is TGTGCCAGCAGTTACTCGAACTTCCGGGGGAATGAACAGTTCTTC. Its translation: CASSYSNFRGNEQFF.

V is TRBV5-6 and J is TRBJ1-2; TRBD1 might be the D (5 bases). V shed 1 base and J shed 3 bases, with 10 bases lying between them. The CDR3 covers 14 residues. Germline V lookup: CDR1 SGHDT, CDR2 YYEEEE. The chain's CDR3 is CASSLNQGHYGYTF. CDR3 sequence (DNA): TGTGCCAGCAGCTTGAACCAGGGCCACTATGGCTACACCTTC.

The V call is TRBV7-8, the J call TRBJ2-2, with D hard to call. Between the trimmed V and J ends, which lost 1 base and 6 bases, there was a span of 21 bases. Germline V lookup: CDR1 SGHVS, CDR2 FQNEAQ. This CDR3 has 18 amino acids. The DNA of the CDR3 is TGTGCCAGCAGCTTAGAGGAGATTATAGACTCCCGACCCGGGGAGCTGTTTTTT. Translating gives CASSLEEIIDSRPGELFF.

The V call is TRBV30, the J call TRBJ2-1; 10 nucleotides line up with TRBD2. CDR1 is GTSNPN, CDR2 SVGIG, per germline (reference sequence). V gave up 5 bases and J gave up 9 bases; unmatched junction bases: 7. CDR3 length equals 13 residues. This chain's CDR3 is CAWRLAGALEQFF. Written as DNA, the CDR3 is TGTGCCTGGCGGCTAGCGGGAGCCCTTGAGCAGTTCTTC.

V gene TRBV30 combines with J gene TRBJ2-5, with 9 bases identical to TRBD2. Germline CDR1 GTSNPN, CDR2 SVGIG (reference sequence). The trim removed 0 bases at V and 14 bases at J, leaving 22 bases unmatched. This CDR3 is 17 amino acids long. The DNA for the CDR3 is TGTGCCTGGAGTGTACGGAGGGCTAGCGGGGCCAAGAGACCCACCTACTTC. Translated, it gives CAWSVRRASGAKRPTYF.

V usage is TRBV10-3 and J usage is TRBJ2-7; no definite D call. Trimming removed 3 bases at V and 4 bases at J, with 7 bases between. The CDR3 is made up of 12 amino acids. Germline loops: CDR1 ENHRY, CDR2 SYGVKD. The CDR3 DNA sequence: TGTGCCATCAGTGAAAGAGAGTACGAGCAGTACTTC. Protein sequence: CAISEREYEQYF.

J is TRBJ1-6 and V is TRBV6-5, with no clear D. The germline V gene encodes CDR1 MNHEY and CDR2 SVGAGI. V gave up 2 bases and J gave up 7 bases, with 6 bases separating them. The CDR3 loop spans 13 amino acids. The CDR3: CASSYGENSPLHF. The CDR3 DNA follows: TGTGCCAGCAGTTACGGGGAGAATTCACCCCTCCACTTT.

The chain carries TRBV7-2 and TRBJ1-2; the match to TRBD1 covers 8 bases. The CDR3 contains 15 residues. The V segment lost 1 base and the J segment 6 bases; nucleotides outside the gene matches: 7. Germline assignment: CDR1 SGHTA and CDR2 FQGNSA. CDR3 region: CASSLGGQERNGYTF. In DNA, the CDR3 is TGTGCCAGCAGCTTAGGGGGACAGGAGCGGAATGGCTACACCTTC.

The chain recombines TRBV30 with TRBJ1-1; TRBD1 agrees at 9 bases. J gave up 4 bases and V 2 bases, and 5 bases lay outside the gene matches. Looked up from germline, CDR1 is GTSNPN and CDR2 is SVGIG (reference sequence). This CDR3 spans 14 amino acids. CDR3 protein: CAWSPGQGGTEAFF. The CDR3 DNA reads as TGTGCCTGGAGTCCGGGACAGGGCGGCACTGAAGCTTTCTTT.

V usage is TRBV4-3 and J usage is TRBJ2-1; TRBD2 agrees at 11 bases. Trimming at V came to 4 bases and at J to 2 bases, leaving 4 bases not matched to a gene. Germline V lookup: CDR1 LGHNA, CDR2 YSLEER. The CDR3 spans 16 residues. CDR3 sequence (DNA): TGCGCCAGCAGCCTAGGACTAGCGGGCCCCTACAATGAGCAGTTCTTC. Encoded protein: CASSLGLAGPYNEQFF.

This chain links TRBV5-1 with TRBJ2-3, with TRBD1 matching 8 bases. CDR3 size: 14 residues. The junction had 12 bases not matched to a gene; V was cut back by 4 bases and J by 11 bases. Looked up from germline, CDR1 is SGHRS and CDR2 is YFSETQ. The CDR3 DNA reads as TGCGCCAGCAGCCAGGACAGGGCGGGGCGGGGGCAGTATTTT. Its protein is CASSQDRAGRGQYF.

The CDR3 DNA follows: TGTGCCAGCAGCATGACAGGGTACGAGCAGTACTTC. As protein: CASSMTGYEQYF. The rearrangement links TRBV7-2 to TRBJ2-7; 7 bases agree with TRBD1. CDR3 size: 12 residues. The V gene end was trimmed by 5 bases and the J gene end by 4 bases; junction bases not matched to a gene: 2. CDR1 and CDR2 (germline): SGHTA, FQGNSA. Filled out from reference TRBV7-2 and TRBJ2-7, the complete variable domain reads GAGVSQSPSNKVTEKGKDVELRCDPISGHTALYWYRQSLGQGLEFLIYFQGNSAPDKSGLPSDRFSAERTGGSVSTLTIQRTQQEDSAVYLCASSMTGYEQYFGPGTRLTVT.

This clone was seen more than once but under ten times. The chain couples TRBV7-2 to TRBJ2-5; 9 positions agree with TRBD2. The junction had 8 bases not matched to a gene; V was cut back by 1 base and J by 5 bases. Germline V CDR1 and CDR2: SGHTA, FQGNSA. The CDR3 runs 16 residues. CDR3 nucleotides: TGTGCCAGCAGCTTAGTCCCAGCGGGAGGATGGGAGACCCAGTACTTC. Amino acid sequence: CASSLVPAGGWETQYF.

This chain connects TRBV19 to TRBJ2-1; 12 bases map to TRBD2. J gave up 9 bases and V 3 bases, and 3 bases lay outside the gene matches. The CDR3 runs 14 residues. CDR1 is LNHDA and CDR2 is SQIVND in the germline V gene (reference sequence). CDR3 amino acids: CASSMASGRGEQFF. For the CDR3, the DNA is TGTGCCAGTAGTATGGCTAGCGGGAGGGGTGAGCAGTTCTTC.

The chain recombines TRBV25-1 with TRBJ2-7; D perhaps matches TRBD1 (6 bases). Germline V gene sequence: CDR1 MGHDK, CDR2 SYGVNS. The V end was cut by 6 bases, the J end by 7 bases, with 22 bases between. The CDR3 sequence is 15 residues long. The CDR3 loop is CASSYPGTLGCEQYF. The DNA of the CDR3 is TGTGCCAGCAGCTATCCCGGGACACTTGGATGTGAGCAGTACTTC.

The rearrangement uses TRBV10-3 and TRBJ2-7; D might be TRBD1 (6 bases). The V gene lost 3 bases and the J gene lost 2 bases, with 11 bases spanning the gap. Looked up from germline, CDR1 is ENHRY and CDR2 is SYGVKD. The CDR3 spans 14 residues. In nucleotides, the CDR3 is TGTGCCATCAGTGAAACCGGGACAACCTACGAGCAGTACTTC. The encoded protein is CAISETGTTYEQYF.

In the case of this clone: Germline and junction disagree at one end, which may indicate a read error. The rearrangement uses TRBV7-7 and TRBJ1-4; D not resolved. CDR1 and CDR2 from the germline V gene are SSHAT and FNYEAQ (reference sequence). This CDR3 comprises 13 residues. CDR3 sequence reads: CASSLARNEKLFF. The CDR3 nucleotides read TGTGCTAGCAGCTTAGCGAGGAATGAAAAACTGTTTTTT.

The sample holds one count of this clone. The chain is built from TRBV4-3 and TRBJ1-2; D perhaps matches TRBD1 (5 bases). Between the trimmed V and J ends, which lost 3 bases and 4 bases, there was a span of 18 bases. Germline V lookup: CDR1 LGHNA, CDR2 YSLEER. This CDR3 region has 16 residues. DNA for the CDR3: TGCGCCAGCAGCCATATTGCGTCAGGGCTCGGCTATGGCTACACCTTC. Its translation: CASSHIASGLGYGYTF.

Regarding this clone: At the DNA level, this CDR3 is encoded by other sequences in the same sample as well. The chain is built from TRBV28 and TRBJ2-7; 7 bases map to TRBD2. Germline CDR1 MDHEN, CDR2 SYDVKM. After removal of 1 base from V and 7 bases from J, the junction contained 7 bases not matched to a gene. There are 14 residues in the CDR3. The CDR3 spells CASSLSSGAGEQYF. The CDR3, as DNA: TGTGCCAGCAGTTTATCCAGCGGGGCCGGGGAGCAGTACTTC.

This clone turned up a few times. This chain joins TRBV29-1 and TRBJ1-2, with D uncertain. CDR1 and CDR2 (germline): SQVTM, ANQGSEA. The CDR3 has 12 residues. V was trimmed by 0 bases and J by 8 bases, leaving 10 bases between them. This CDR3 is CSVEEQPAGYTF. Here the CDR3 DNA reads TGCAGCGTTGAAGAACAGCCCGCGGGCTACACCTTC.

The chain links TRBV7-3 to TRBJ1-2, with 7 bases fitting TRBD1. The germline V gene encodes CDR1 SGHTA and CDR2 FQGTGA. With V trimmed by 5 bases and J by 7 bases, 10 bases remained unmatched. The CDR3 extends over 14 amino acids. For the CDR3, the DNA is TGTGCCAGCAGCCCCATAGACAGGGTGGGTGGCTACACCTTC. Its translation is CASSPIDRVGGYTF.

The sample holds a few counts of this clone. The CDR3 spells CASSLVAESYEQYF. In DNA form, the CDR3 reads TGTGCCAGCAGCTTAGTGGCAGAATCCTACGAGCAGTACTTC. The chain is built from TRBV7-9 and TRBJ2-7, with D unclear. Trimming removed 1 base at V and 1 base at J, with 8 bases between. The CDR3 totals 14 residues. CDR1 is SEHNR, CDR2 FQNEAQ, per germline (reference sequence).

The rearrangement links TRBV5-4 to TRBJ1-1; TRBD1 is a possible D gene (5 bases). This CDR3 comprises 13 residues. V lost 4 bases, J lost 1 base, and 8 bases lay in between. Germline assignment: CDR1 SGHNT and CDR2 YYREEE (reference sequence). Written as DNA, the CDR3 is TGTGCCAGCAGCCAGGACACGAACACTGAAGCTTTCTTT. Protein: CASSQDTNTEAFF.